These T cell receptor beta chains were read from a single sample in a study of blood T cell repertoires in COVID-19. Assay used: immunoSEQ multiplex PCR; TCRdb lists only in-frame clones, some missing. The table has 200,000 to 300,000 clones, roughly 82% seen once. Specimen: peripheral blood. The receptors stem from a woman in her 70s with acute or convalescent COVID-19. Both conserved end residues are part of each CDR3. Fields, in order: V gene, clone size, D gene, J gene, CDR3 DNA, CDR3 protein. The D gene is left open where the match is weak. Clone size appears in some rows only: once, few, many, or a class for an expanded clone.

v_gene: TRBV5-1; abundance: few; d_gene: TRBD1; j_gene: TRBJ1-1; CDR3nt: TGCGCCAGCAGCTTGGCGGGGGACAGGGTCTCTTGGGCCACTGAAGCTTTCTTT; CDR3aa: CASSLAGDRVSWATEAFF
v_gene: TRBV30; abundance: -; d_gene: TRBD1; j_gene: TRBJ1-2; CDR3nt: TGTGCCTGGCGAAGGACAGGGTTTGGGTATGGCTACACCTTC; CDR3aa: CAWRRTGFGYGYTF
v_gene: TRBV7-9; abundance: -; d_gene: TRBD1; j_gene: TRBJ2-5; CDR3nt: TGTGCCAGCAGCGCCGGGACAGGGGACGAGACCCAGTACTTC; CDR3aa: CASSAGTGDETQYF
v_gene: TRBV6-5; abundance: -; d_gene: TRBD1; j_gene: TRBJ1-5; CDR3nt: TGTGCCAGCACCTATGACAGGGGTAGCAATCAGCCCCAGCATTTT; CDR3aa: CASTYDRGSNQPQHF
v_gene: TRBV19; abundance: -; d_gene: TRBD1; j_gene: TRBJ1-1; CDR3nt: TGTGCCAGTAGTGGTCAAATCAGGGGGCTGCAAGCTTTCTTT; CDR3aa: CASSGQIRGLQAFF
v_gene: TRBV6-5; abundance: -; d_gene: -; j_gene: TRBJ2-7; CDR3nt: TGTGCCAGCAGTTACTCAGGACAGACCTACGAGCAGTACTTC; CDR3aa: CASSYSGQTYEQYF
v_gene: TRBV7-9; abundance: -; d_gene: TRBD2; j_gene: TRBJ2-7; CDR3nt: TGTGCCAGCAGCTTACACGGGGGGGCCTCCGACGAGCAGTACTTC; CDR3aa: CASSLHGGASDEQYF
v_gene: TRBV6-5; abundance: -; d_gene: -; j_gene: TRBJ1-2; CDR3nt: TGTGCCAGCCGTCTGACACCGTGGAACTATGGCTACACCTTC; CDR3aa: CASRLTPWNYGYTF
v_gene: TRBV28; abundance: -; d_gene: -; j_gene: TRBJ1-2; CDR3nt: TGTGCCAGCAGTTCGGTCAACAGGGTGTTTGGCTACACCTTC; CDR3aa: CASSSVNRVFGYTF
v_gene: TRBV7-2; abundance: -; d_gene: TRBD2; j_gene: TRBJ2-2; CDR3nt: TGTGCCAGCAGCTTATTCAGTCTAGCGGGACACACCGGGGAGCTGTTTTTT; CDR3aa: CASSLFSLAGHTGELFF
v_gene: TRBV19; abundance: -; d_gene: -; j_gene: TRBJ2-2; CDR3nt: TGTGCCAGTAAGGGTAGCGAAGTGTCCCACACCGGGGAGCTGTTTTTT; CDR3aa: CASKGSEVSHTGELFF
v_gene: TRBV11-2; abundance: few; d_gene: -; j_gene: TRBJ2-5; CDR3nt: TGTGCCAGCAGCTTGGGGGCGACGGGGGGAGAGACCCAGTACTTC; CDR3aa: CASSLGATGGETQYF
v_gene: TRBV12-3/TRBV12-4; abundance: -; d_gene: TRBD1; j_gene: TRBJ1-2; CDR3nt: TGTACCAGCATCTCTAGGGGGCGATATGGCTACACCTTC; CDR3aa: CTSISRGRYGYTF
v_gene: TRBV6-2/TRBV6-3; abundance: -; d_gene: TRBD1; j_gene: TRBJ1-2; CDR3nt: TGTGCCAGCAGTTACCCCGGAGCGACAGGGGGCGATGGCTACACCTTC; CDR3aa: CASSYPGATGGDGYTF
v_gene: TRBV2; abundance: -; d_gene: -; j_gene: TRBJ2-1; CDR3nt: TGTGCCAGCAGTGAGGGGGCAGGGGAGTGGAATGAGCAGTTCTTC; CDR3aa: CASSEGAGEWNEQFF
v_gene: TRBV7-9; abundance: few; d_gene: TRBD2; j_gene: TRBJ2-3; CDR3nt: TGTGCCAGCAGCTTAAGGGAGGGGTTTGGCACAGATACGCAGTATTTT; CDR3aa: CASSLREGFGTDTQYF
v_gene: TRBV3-1/TRBV3-2; abundance: -; d_gene: -; j_gene: TRBJ1-6; CDR3nt: TGTGCCAGCAGCCAAGGGACAATTGGATATTCACCCCTCCACTTT; CDR3aa: CASSQGTIGYSPLHF
v_gene: TRBV12-3/TRBV12-4; abundance: -; d_gene: TRBD1; j_gene: TRBJ1-1; CDR3nt: TGTGCCAGCCGTACAGGGGCGAACACTGAAGCTTTCTTT; CDR3aa: CASRTGANTEAFF
v_gene: TRBV25-1; abundance: -; d_gene: -; j_gene: TRBJ2-5; CDR3nt: TGTGCCAGCAGGCAACTCCCTACAGATCCCCAGTACTTC; CDR3aa: CASRQLPTDPQYF
v_gene: TRBV5-1; abundance: -; d_gene: TRBD2; j_gene: TRBJ2-5; CDR3nt: TGCGCCAGCAGCCCCGGGGGGGGCCAAGAGACCCAGTACTTC; CDR3aa: CASSPGGGQETQYF
v_gene: TRBV11-1; abundance: few; d_gene: TRBD1; j_gene: TRBJ1-4; CDR3nt: TGTGCCAGCAGCTTTGGGACAGGGGTCGAAAAACTGTTTTTT; CDR3aa: CASSFGTGVEKLFF
v_gene: TRBV5-1; abundance: -; d_gene: TRBD1; j_gene: TRBJ2-5; CDR3nt: TGCGCCAGCAGTCGGACAGGGGGGAACCAAGAGACCCAGTACTTC; CDR3aa: CASSRTGGNQETQYF
v_gene: TRBV4-1; abundance: -; d_gene: -; j_gene: TRBJ2-6; CDR3nt: TGCGCCAGCAGCCTCGTGAGTTCTGGTACCTCTGGGGCCAACGTCCTGACTTTC; CDR3aa: CASSLVSSGTSGANVLTF
v_gene: TRBV10-3; abundance: -; d_gene: -; j_gene: TRBJ2-2; CDR3nt: TGTGCCATCAGTGAGTCCTCGGGAAGGGTGCTGTTTTTT; CDR3aa: CAISESSGRVLFF
v_gene: TRBV18; abundance: -; d_gene: TRBD2; j_gene: TRBJ2-7; CDR3nt: TGTGCCAGCTCACCCGGGACTAGCGGGGGTCTCCCAACGAACGAGCAGTACTTC; CDR3aa: CASSPGTSGGLPTNEQYF
v_gene: TRBV9; abundance: -; d_gene: TRBD1; j_gene: TRBJ2-5; CDR3nt: TGTGCCAGCAGCGGACAGGGGGTTTCGGGAGAGACCCAGTACTTC; CDR3aa: CASSGQGVSGETQYF
v_gene: TRBV6-5; abundance: -; d_gene: -; j_gene: TRBJ1-3; CDR3nt: TGTGCCAGCAGTTACCGGGAGCCCATCTCTGGAAACACCATATATTTT; CDR3aa: CASSYREPISGNTIYF
v_gene: TRBV5-1; abundance: -; d_gene: -; j_gene: TRBJ1-3; CDR3nt: TGCGCCAGCAGCTTGGCCCACAGCTCTGGAAACACCATATATTTT; CDR3aa: CASSLAHSSGNTIYF
v_gene: TRBV5-4; abundance: -; d_gene: TRBD2; j_gene: TRBJ2-1; CDR3nt: TGTGCCAGCAGCGGAGGAGGACTAGCGGGGGCCTTCGTCTACAATGAGCAGTTCTTC; CDR3aa: CASSGGGLAGAFVYNEQFF
v_gene: TRBV30; abundance: -; d_gene: TRBD1; j_gene: TRBJ1-1; CDR3nt: TGTGCCTGGAGTCGGTTGGACAGGGGGCGGACCTGGAACACTGAAGCTTTCTTT; CDR3aa: CAWSRLDRGRTWNTEAFF
v_gene: TRBV6-5; abundance: -; d_gene: TRBD1; j_gene: TRBJ1-6; CDR3nt: TGTGCCAGCAAAACAGGGGTGGATTCACCCCTCCACTTT; CDR3aa: CASKTGVDSPLHF
v_gene: TRBV19; abundance: few; d_gene: TRBD1; j_gene: TRBJ2-5; CDR3nt: TGTGCCAGTAGTACGGTCCAGGGGGCGGCGGAGACCCAGTACTTC; CDR3aa: CASSTVQGAAETQYF
v_gene: TRBV27; abundance: -; d_gene: TRBD2; j_gene: TRBJ2-3; CDR3nt: TGTGCCAGCAGTTTGAATAGCGGGGTAACAGATACGCAGTATTTT; CDR3aa: CASSLNSGVTDTQYF
v_gene: TRBV4-2; abundance: -; d_gene: TRBD2; j_gene: TRBJ2-3; CDR3nt: TGTGCCAGCAGCCAAGAGCCTTTCGGGAGGGAGGGAGATACGCAGTATTTT; CDR3aa: CASSQEPFGREGDTQYF
v_gene: TRBV6-2/TRBV6-3; abundance: -; d_gene: TRBD1; j_gene: TRBJ2-7; CDR3nt: TGTGCCAGCAGTTACCAGGACAGGGGCTCCTACGAGCAGTACTTC; CDR3aa: CASSYQDRGSYEQYF
v_gene: TRBV7-2; abundance: -; d_gene: TRBD1; j_gene: TRBJ1-5; CDR3nt: TGTGCCAGCAGCTTAGATTCAGGGGGTAGCAAGCCCCAGCATTTT; CDR3aa: CASSLDSGGSKPQHF
v_gene: TRBV4-3; abundance: -; d_gene: -; j_gene: TRBJ2-2; CDR3nt: TGCGCCAGCAGCCTAATGCGAGTGAACACCGGGGAGCTGTTTTTT; CDR3aa: CASSLMRVNTGELFF
v_gene: TRBV5-4; abundance: -; d_gene: TRBD1; j_gene: TRBJ2-1; CDR3nt: TGTGCCAGCAGCTTGGGGACAGGGTCCTACAATGAGCAGTTCTTC; CDR3aa: CASSLGTGSYNEQFF
v_gene: TRBV5-1; abundance: -; d_gene: TRBD2; j_gene: TRBJ2-1; CDR3nt: TGCGCCAGCAGTTCCCTAGCGGGGGCCGACAATGAGCAGTTCTTC; CDR3aa: CASSSLAGADNEQFF
v_gene: TRBV7-2; abundance: -; d_gene: -; j_gene: TRBJ1-3; CDR3nt: TGTGCCAGCAGCTCCTCCGGGACTCACTCTGGAAACACCATATATTTT; CDR3aa: CASSSSGTHSGNTIYF
v_gene: TRBV13; abundance: -; d_gene: TRBD1; j_gene: TRBJ1-2; CDR3nt: TGTGCCAGCAGCTTGAGGGACAGGTTTCCCTATGGCTACACCTTC; CDR3aa: CASSLRDRFPYGYTF
v_gene: TRBV9; abundance: -; d_gene: -; j_gene: TRBJ1-2; CDR3nt: TGTGCCAGCAGCCCGCAGCAGGGGTTGGGCGGCTACACCTTC; CDR3aa: CASSPQQGLGGYTF
v_gene: TRBV10-3; abundance: -; d_gene: -; j_gene: TRBJ1-1; CDR3nt: TGTGCCATCAGTGAAAGAGGGCAGGCCACTGAAGCTTTCTTT; CDR3aa: CAISERGQATEAFF
v_gene: TRBV6-1; abundance: many; d_gene: TRBD2; j_gene: TRBJ2-7; CDR3nt: TGTGCCAGCAGTGTCCTACTAGCGGGGGACCCCTACGAGCAGTACTTC; CDR3aa: CASSVLLAGDPYEQYF
v_gene: TRBV6-2/TRBV6-3; abundance: once; d_gene: -; j_gene: TRBJ1-1; CDR3nt: TGTGCCAGCAGTTACCCCGAGGAGGTGCAAGCTTTCTTT; CDR3aa: CASSYPEEVQAFF
v_gene: TRBV6-6; abundance: -; d_gene: -; j_gene: TRBJ1-2; CDR3nt: TGTGCCACCAAAGTAAGGGGTGAAAGCTATGGCTACACCTTC; CDR3aa: CATKVRGESYGYTF